What follows are 6 T cell receptor beta chains derived from one specimen sequenced in a study of cytomegalovirus exposure and HLA in healthy donors. Use of 60 Vbeta and 13 Jbeta primers characterized the PCR. Produced via immunoSEQ multiplex PCR; TCRdb's table is partial and in-frame only. The sample includes approximately 210,000 clones, about 83% of them seen just once. Material: PBMCs. All receptors derive from a woman between 45 and 60 years old in good health and CMV-seropositive.

The rearrangement joins TRBV19 to TRBJ1-5; no clear D. There are 15 residues in the CDR3. V was trimmed by 3 bases and J by 4 bases, leaving 13 bases between them. Germline loops: CDR1 LNHDA, CDR2 SQIVND (reference sequence). The CDR3 spells CASSIPRLSNQPQHF. The CDR3 DNA reads TGTGCCAGTAGTATTCCCAGACTTTCAAATCAGCCCCAGCATTTT.

This chain links TRBV6-5 with TRBJ2-3; TRBD1 matches at 7 bases. J was trimmed by 0 bases and V by 5 bases; bases with no gene match: 5. CDR3 size: 15 residues. Germline V CDR1 and CDR2: MNHEY, SVGAGI. CDR3 in amino acids: CASSVTGASTDTQYF. In DNA form, the CDR3 reads TGTGCCAGCAGTGTTACAGGGGCTAGCACAGATACGCAGTATTTT.

This clone was recorded only once. At the DNA level, this CDR3 is encoded by other sequences in the same sample as well. The CDR3 DNA sequence: TGCGCCAGCAGCACGACAGGTCAGGTCACCGGGGAGCTGTTTTTT. Its translation is CASSTTGQVTGELFF. The chain uses TRBV5-1 and TRBJ2-2; maybe TRBD1 (6 bases). V lost 4 bases to trimming and J lost 4 bases, with 14 bases between them. The germline CDR1 and CDR2 sequences are SGHRS and YFSETQ. This CDR3 has 15 residues.

The V call is TRBV6-5, the J call TRBJ1-1; tentative D call: TRBD1 (6 bases). The germline V gene has CDR1 MNHEY and CDR2 SVGAGI. The CDR3 has 12 amino acids. V shed 6 bases and J shed 5 bases, with 10 bases lying between them. CDR3 protein: CASSPGVTEAFF. The CDR3, as DNA: TGTGCCAGCAGCCCAGGGGTTACTGAAGCTTTCTTT.

The chain has TRBV18 and TRBJ2-7; D unresolved. Germline-derived CDR1 and CDR2 are KGHSH and LQKENI. This CDR3 comprises 14 residues. With 3 bases removed from V and 3 bases from J, the gap between germline ends came to 12 bases. CDR3 DNA: TGTGCCAGCTCACCGTCCGCGGATAACTACGAGCAGTACTTC. Its translation: CASSPSADNYEQYF.

The chain recombines TRBV10-3 with TRBJ2-1, with 7 bases lining up with TRBD1. V was pared by 3 bases and J by 5 bases, with 10 bases of the junction left unmatched. CDR1 and CDR2 (germline): ENHRY, SYGVKD. The CDR3 totals 16 residues. CDR3 coding DNA: TGTGCCATCAGTGACCCTGTGACAGGGATCCACAATGAGCAGTTCTTC. Its translation: CAISDPVTGIHNEQFF.